Following are 10 T cell receptor beta chains from one sample sequenced in a study of T cell responses to AZD1222 COVID-19 vaccine (dated by TCRdb to the early 2020s). Per the publication, the time point label means: about 28 days (+/-7) after the second vaccine dose. Taken with the paper, the label for treatment or condition translates to: meningococcal conjugate vaccine given as trial control. Libraries were built with the immunoSEQ multiplex PCR assay. Drawn from immuneACCESS, this table holds only the in-frame rearrangements with V and J called that TCRdb kept. Clones are partly lost; checked studies trace under half to an unresolved V gene and leave the rest unexplained. The table for this sample lists some 150,000 clones; roughly 85% of them were counted only once. Jointly, the top ten make up approximately 8% of the sample. Sequences were derived from peripheral blood, sampled 28 days after the second dose of the MenACWY control vaccine. The receptor source for this set is an adult who received the MenACWY meningococcal vaccine as a control.

The table lists this clone with a few counts. This sequence joins TRBV27 and TRBJ1-5, with a weak D call TRBD1 (5 bases). Germline V gene sequence: CDR1 MNHEY, CDR2 SMNVEV (reference sequence). V was trimmed by 4 bases and J by 6 bases, leaving 16 bases between them. This CDR3 comprises 15 residues. The CDR3 protein is CASSSAGVFGQPQHF. DNA of the CDR3: TGTGCCAGCAGTTCAGCGGGGGTATTCGGTCAGCCCCAGCATTTT.

The gene calls are TRBV24-1 and TRBJ2-2; a possible D gene is TRBD1 (6 bases). V gave up 1 base and J gave up 5 bases, with 10 bases separating them. There are 15 residues in the CDR3. Germline CDR1 and CDR2: KGHDR and SFDVKD. The CDR3 sequence: CATSDLPRGTGELFF. The CDR3 coding sequence is TGTGCCACCAGTGATTTACCCAGGGGAACCGGGGAGCTGTTTTTT.

The V and J genes are TRBV24-1 and TRBJ2-6; TRBD1 matches at 9 bases. The CDR3 is made up of 16 amino acids. The V gene end was trimmed by 7 bases and the J gene end by 0 bases; junction bases not matched to a gene: 3. Germline V CDR1 and CDR2: KGHDR, SFDVKD. CDR3 protein: CATRGQGGSGANVLTF. The CDR3 nucleotides are TGTGCCACCAGGGGACAGGGAGGCTCTGGGGCCAACGTCCTGACTTTC.

This clone was observed a single time. V and J are TRBV5-4 and TRBJ1-2, with D possibly TRBD1 on 6 matching bases. CDR1 is SGHNT, CDR2 YYREEE, per germline (reference sequence). The V end lost 3 bases, the J end lost 0 bases, and 9 bases lay between the germline ends. CDR3 length equals 14 residues. In DNA form, the CDR3 reads TGTGCCAGCAGCTCAGGGGTGGCTAACTATGGCTACACCTTC. This sequence encodes CASSSGVANYGYTF.

The table lists this clone with a few counts. This chain joins TRBV10-3 and TRBJ2-3, with 9 bases fitting TRBD1. The J segment lost 2 bases and the V segment lost 10 bases, leaving 7 bases of the junction unmatched. CDR1 and CDR2 from the germline V gene are ENHRY and SYGVKD. The CDR3 consists of 14 residues. This chain's CDR3 is CATAQGANTDTQYF. The DNA of the CDR3 is TGTGCCACCGCACAGGGGGCAAACACAGATACGCAGTATTTT.

The V and J genes are TRBV27 and TRBJ1-5; D remains unclear. The CDR3 totals 13 residues. Germline V gene sequence: CDR1 MNHEY, CDR2 SMNVEV (reference sequence). The germline V and J ends were trimmed by 5 bases and 7 bases, with 12 bases remaining between them. CDR3 region: CASSRGTRQPQHF. The CDR3 DNA sequence: TGTGCCAGCAGTCGGGGTACCCGCCAGCCCCAGCATTTT.

The chain uses TRBV10-2 and TRBJ1-3; 7 nucleotides line up with TRBD1. V dropped 5 bases and J dropped 8; count of bases not matched to a gene: 9. The germline gives CDR1 WSHSY, CDR2 SAAADI. The CDR3 runs to 14 residues. This chain's CDR3 is CASSLGRGTDTIYF. CDR3 DNA sequence: TGCGCCAGCAGTCTCGGCAGGGGGACTGACACCATATATTTT.

This clone was observed a single time. The chain is built from TRBV6-5 and TRBJ1-5; 9 nucleotides match TRBD1. Germline CDR1 is MNHEY and CDR2 is SVGAGI. With 0 bases clipped from V and 7 bases from J, the junction kept 4 bases outside the gene matches. This CDR3 is built from 15 residues. CDR3 in DNA: TGTGCCAGCAGTTACTCGGGACAGGGTGGGCAGCCCCAGCATTTT. Translating it yields CASSYSGQGGQPQHF.

The chain is built from TRBV27 and TRBJ2-1; 12 bases match TRBD2. With 2 bases clipped from V and 6 bases from J, the junction kept 8 bases outside the gene matches. The germline V gene has CDR1 MNHEY and CDR2 SMNVEV (reference sequence). The CDR3 contains 17 residues. This CDR3 reads CASSLPRLAGVANEQFF. CDR3 sequence (DNA): TGTGCCAGCAGTTTACCCAGACTAGCGGGAGTGGCCAATGAGCAGTTCTTC.

This chain uses TRBV27 with TRBJ1-1; D gene uncertain. Germline V gene lookup returns CDR1 MNHEY and CDR2 SMNVEV (reference sequence). Trimming pared 5 bases from V and 0 bases from J, leaving 7 bases between. The CDR3 is made up of 13 amino acids. The DNA for the CDR3 is TGTGCCAGCAGTCGAGTAATGAACACTGAAGCTTTCTTT. It is translated as CASSRVMNTEAFF.